These 30 T cell receptor beta chains were sequenced from one sample in a study of T-cell reconstitution after alpha-beta-depleted transplantation in children. It was with unique molecular identifiers that the TCRbeta library was prepared. TCRdb re-called the PCR reads through MiXCR, storing one row per CDR3 protein. The sample yields about 980,000 distinct CDR3 sequences, roughly 29% seen once. Material: PBMCs, mostly from graft donor cells, obtained 360 days after TCRalphabeta/CD19-depleted stem cell transplant. These receptors all come from a boy under two years old who had a stem cell transplant for SCID, so the T cells may come from the graft donor.

A few counts support this clonotype. J is TRBJ1-5 and V is TRBV4-1, with D hard to call. The CDR3 length is 14 residues. Germline CDR1 MGHRA, CDR2 YSYEKL. The V gene lost 1 base and the J gene lost 3 bases, with 7 bases spanning the gap. The CDR3 region is CASSQVGHNQPQHF. CDR3 in DNA: TGCGCCAGCAGCCAAGTGGGCCACAATCAGCCCCAGCATTTT.

This chain connects TRBV4-2 to TRBJ1-2, with D possibly TRBD1 on 6 matching bases. The CDR3 extends over 16 amino acids. Trimming took off 0 bases at V and 8 bases at J, with 19 bases between the two ends. Germline CDR1 and CDR2: LGHNA and YNFKEQ. The CDR3 nucleotides are TGTGCCAGCAGCCAAGAAAAGAGAACGGGGGCGGAAGGCTACACCTTC. This gives the protein CASSQEKRTGAEGYTF.

This clonotype has a handful of counts. The V call is TRBV12-3 or TRBV12-4, the J call TRBJ1-1; D possibly corresponds to TRBD1 (6 bases). The CDR3 consists of 17 residues. Trimming removed 1 base from V and 2 bases from J, with 17 bases in between. CDR3: CASSLVGQGHRNTEAFF. The CDR3 bases are TGTGCCAGCAGTTTAGTAGGGCAGGGGCACCGCAACACTGAAGCTTTCTTT.

The rearrangement joins TRBV10-3 to TRBJ2-7; D possibly corresponds to TRBD2 (5 bases). Trimming stripped 4 bases from V and 2 bases from J, with 12 bases between. The CDR3 sequence is 14 residues long. In germline, CDR1 is ENHRY, CDR2 SYGVKD. The CDR3 sequence is CAISVAGNTYEQYF. In DNA form, the CDR3 reads TGTGCCATCAGTGTGGCCGGGAACACCTACGAGCAGTACTTC.

This clonotype was seen a few times. The chain couples TRBV3-1 to TRBJ1-4; no definite D call. This CDR3 has 17 amino acids. V was trimmed by 0 bases and J by 0 bases, leaving 11 bases between them. Germline CDR1 is LGHDT and CDR2 is YNNKEL (reference sequence). The CDR3 loop is CASSQEFPFATNEKLFF. CDR3 nucleotides: TGTGCCAGCAGCCAAGAGTTCCCGTTTGCAACTAATGAAAAACTGTTTTTT. The full variable domain, rest sourced from reference TRBV3-1 and TRBJ1-4, is DTAVSQTPKYLVTQMGNDKSIKCEQNLGHDTMYWYKQDSKKFLKIMFSYNNKELIINETVPNRFSPKSPDKAHLNLHINSLELGDSAVYFCASSQEFPFATNEKLFFGSGTQLSVL.

A few counts support this clonotype. The J gene is TRBJ2-7, the V gene TRBV15, with D hard to call. Trimming cost V 0 bases and J 4 bases, with 4 bases left between them. This CDR3 contains 12 residues. CDR1 is LNHNV and CDR2 is YYDKDF in the germline V gene (reference sequence). The CDR3: CATSRDAYEQYF. The CDR3 DNA follows: TGTGCCACCAGCAGAGATGCGTACGAGCAGTACTTC.

This chain joins TRBV29-1 and TRBJ2-2; D is perhaps TRBD1 or TRBD2 (5 bases each). Between the trimmed V and J ends, which lost 8 bases and 4 bases, there was a span of 23 bases. Germline V lookup: CDR1 SQVTM, CDR2 ANQGSEA. The CDR3 is made up of 16 amino acids. Written as DNA, the CDR3 is TGCAGCCGAGGGGAAGAGGGTGCAGGAAGCACCGGGGAGCTGTTTTTT. It is translated as CSRGEEGAGSTGELFF.

The chain uses TRBV13 and TRBJ2-7, with no clear D. Germline V gene sequence: CDR1 PRHDT, CDR2 FYEKMQ (reference sequence). The CDR3 consists of 12 residues. V was pared by 2 bases and J by 7 bases, with 9 bases between. CDR3 in amino acids: CASSLLGREQYF. DNA for the CDR3: TGTGCCAGCAGCTTATTGGGCCGGGAGCAGTACTTC.

The chain uses TRBV28 and TRBJ2-5, with 7 positions matching TRBD2. The V gene's germline CDR1 is MDHEN and CDR2 SYDVKM. The CDR3 has 13 amino acids. Trimming took 6 bases from V and 7 from J; bases not matched to a gene: 8. The CDR3 DNA is TGTGCCAGCAGAACTCCGGGGGGAGGGACCCAGTACTTC. Translating gives CASRTPGGGTQYF.

The chain links TRBV12-3 or TRBV12-4 to TRBJ1-5; TRBD1 might be the D (6 bases). Trimming shortened V by 4 bases and J by 0 bases, and 13 bases separated the two germline ends. CDR3 size: 16 residues. CDR3 region: CASSSQGGVSNQPQHF. CDR3 nucleotides: TGTGCCAGCAGTTCCCAAGGGGGGGTTAGCAATCAGCCCCAGCATTTT.

The CDR3 region is CASSLFGGGAAIGDEQFF. The CDR3, as DNA: TGCGCCAGCAGCTTGTTCGGGGGCGGGGCAGCGATTGGGGATGAGCAGTTCTTC. This chain connects TRBV5-1 to TRBJ2-1; either TRBD1 or TRBD2 may supply D (6 bases each). The germline gives CDR1 SGHRS, CDR2 YFSETQ. The CDR3 has 18 amino acids. V shed 1 base and J shed 8 bases, with 25 bases lying between them.

This chain connects TRBV28 to TRBJ2-1; the match to TRBD2 covers 7 bases. V shed 6 bases and J 10 bases; nucleotides not matched to a gene: 9. The CDR3 totals 13 residues. Germline CDR1 reads MDHEN; CDR2 reads SYDVKM. The CDR3 DNA is TGTGCCAGCAGCCCCCGTGGGGGGGACGAGCAGTTCTTC. The encoded protein is CASSPRGGDEQFF.

The table lists this clonotype with a few counts. The chain's CDR3 is CASSRIQGISYEQYF. For the CDR3, the DNA is TGTGCCAGCAGCCGGATACAGGGGATCTCCTACGAGCAGTACTTC. The chain couples TRBV14 to TRBJ2-7, with TRBD1 matching 7 bases. V lost 4 bases, J lost 0 bases, and 6 bases stayed unmatched. The CDR3 is made up of 15 amino acids. Per germline, CDR1 SGHDN and CDR2 FVKESK.

This chain links TRBV5-5 with TRBJ2-2; 7 nucleotides match TRBD1. Germline V gives CDR1 SGHKS, CDR2 YYEKEE (reference sequence). The CDR3 extends over 13 amino acids. V trimming: 10 bases; J trimming: 1 base; junction bases outside the gene matches: 4. The CDR3 DNA is TGTGCCGGGGGACAGTTGAACACCGGGGAGCTGTTTTTT. It yields the protein CAGGQLNTGELFF.

V is TRBV12-3 or TRBV12-4 and J is TRBJ1-1; tentatively, D is TRBD1 (5 bases). This CDR3 region has 13 residues. Trimming stripped 4 bases from V and 5 bases from J, with 11 bases between. The CDR3 DNA sequence: TGTGCCAGCAGTTCAGGGTTTCGGACTGAAGCTTTCTTT. Residues: CASSSGFRTEAFF.

V gene TRBV5-1 combines with J gene TRBJ2-1; D gene uncertain. The CDR3 has 15 amino acids. Trimming removed 0 bases from V and 5 bases from J, with 12 bases in between. Germline CDR1 and CDR2: SGHRS and YFSETQ. The CDR3 region has the DNA TGCGCCAGCAGCTTGGTCGCCCGAACAGACAATGAGCAGTTCTTC. Its translation: CASSLVARTDNEQFF.

The chain joins TRBV29-1 to TRBJ2-1, with 7 bases identical to TRBD2. Germline V gene lookup returns CDR1 SQVTM and CDR2 ANQGSEA. The V gene end was trimmed by 3 bases and the J gene end by 8 bases; junction bases not matched to a gene: 10. The CDR3 is made up of 14 amino acids. CDR3 loop: CSVDPTSFRDEQFF. In DNA, the CDR3 is TGCAGCGTTGACCCGACTAGCTTCCGGGATGAGCAGTTCTTC.

This chain uses TRBV20-1 with TRBJ2-1; TRBD2 might be the D (5 bases). The CDR3 runs 14 residues. Germline CDR1 reads DFQATT; CDR2 reads SNEGSKA (reference sequence). V lost 4 bases and J 9 bases, leaving 19 bases between the germline ends. The CDR3 nucleotides are TGCAGTGCTACCGGAGGCTATTTGGGTGGTGAGCAGTTCTTC. It is translated as CSATGGYLGGEQFF.

Only a few counts were recorded for this clonotype. The chain has TRBV6-5 and TRBJ2-3; D gene unclear. Germline assignment: CDR1 MNHEY and CDR2 SVGAGI. CDR3 length equals 14 residues. Trimming stripped 4 bases from V and 2 bases from J, with 10 bases between. This CDR3 is CASSSSLDTDTQYF. CDR3 nucleotide sequence: TGTGCCAGCAGTTCCTCGCTGGACACAGATACGCAGTATTTT.

V usage is TRBV27 and J usage is TRBJ1-1; no firm D call. CDR3 length: 14 amino acids. Trimming took 5 bases from V and 7 from J, leaving 17 bases between them. Germline-derived CDR1 and CDR2 are MNHEY and SMNVEV (reference sequence). The chain's CDR3 is CASSKETRNREAFF. As DNA, the CDR3 is TGTGCCAGCAGTAAGGAGACGCGGAATCGTGAAGCTTTCTTT.

Only a few counts were recorded for this clonotype. V and J are TRBV29-1 and TRBJ2-2; D is perhaps TRBD2 (6 bases). The V end lost 7 bases, the J end lost 3 bases, and 18 bases lay between the germline ends. There are 15 residues in the CDR3. Germline assignment: CDR1 SQVTM and CDR2 ANQGSEA. The CDR3 coding sequence is TGCAGCGGTTTGCGGGGAGGCAAGGACACCGGGGAGCTGTTTTTT. The encoded protein is CSGLRGGKDTGELFF.

The CDR3 coding sequence is TGTGCCAGCAGAGCGTTGGTCGTGGGCAATCAGCCCCAGCATTTT. Translating gives CASRALVVGNQPQHF. The chain employs TRBV27 and TRBJ1-5; D unresolved. The CDR3 length is 15 residues. In germline, CDR1 is MNHEY, CDR2 SMNVEV (reference sequence). V was trimmed by 6 bases and J by 2 bases, leaving 14 bases between them.

This clonotype was seen a handful of times. This chain connects TRBV5-1 to TRBJ2-1; possible D gene TRBD1, 7 bases. Looked up from germline, CDR1 is SGHRS and CDR2 is YFSETQ. This CDR3 spans 15 amino acids. The V end was cut by 3 bases, the J end by 7 bases, with 17 bases between. The CDR3 DNA reads TGCGCCAGCAGCTCCCGGAGGGACAGAACGAATGAGCAGTTCTTC. This gives the protein CASSSRRDRTNEQFF.

The chain carries TRBV7-8 and TRBJ2-1; TRBD2 agrees at 8 bases. From germline, CDR1 is SGHVS and CDR2 FQNEAQ. The CDR3 contains 19 residues. V lost 4 bases, J lost 3 bases, and 17 bases stayed unmatched. CDR3 residues: CASSYPTGGPGLFYNEQFF. The CDR3 nucleotides are TGTGCCAGCAGCTACCCTACGGGGGGGCCCGGTCTTTTCTACAATGAGCAGTTCTTC. Full variable domain (outside the CDR3, taken from reference TRBV7-8 and TRBJ2-1): GAGVSQSPRYKVAKRGQDVALRCDPISGHVSLFWYQQALGQGPEFLTYFQNEAQLDKSGLPSDRFFAERPEGSVSTLKIQRTQQEDSAVYLCASSYPTGGPGLFYNEQFFGPGTRLTVL.

About this clonotype itself: A read error may account for a junction end that differs from germline. V usage is TRBV4-1 and J usage is TRBJ2-1; D not certain. This CDR3 has 13 amino acids. Looked up from germline, CDR1 is MGHRA and CDR2 is YSYEKL. This CDR3 is CASSQGEYNERFF. The CDR3 DNA reads as TGCGCCAGCAGCCAAGGAGAGTACAATGAGCGGTTCTTC.

The chain uses TRBV20-1 and TRBJ2-1; TRBD2 matches at 7 bases. The germline gives CDR1 DFQATT, CDR2 SNEGSKA (reference sequence). Trimming removed 1 base from V and 0 bases from J; junction bases left unmatched: 6. The CDR3 is made up of 16 amino acids. CDR3 amino acids: CSARGLAESSYNEQFF. Here the CDR3 DNA reads TGCAGTGCTAGAGGGCTAGCGGAAAGCTCCTACAATGAGCAGTTCTTC.

There are a few counts of this clonotype. The V gene is TRBV5-1, the J gene TRBJ1-2; 7 bases fit TRBD1. Germline trimming cut 7 bases from V and 0 bases from J; bases unmatched to any gene: 12. Germline lookup yields CDR1 SGHRS and CDR2 YFSETQ. The CDR3 spans 16 residues. CDR3 nucleotides: TGCGCCAGCCGGCCTTGGTGGGACAGCCCTAACTATGGCTACACCTTC. Residues: CASRPWWDSPNYGYTF.

The chain is built from TRBV4-2 and TRBJ2-3; D possibly corresponds to TRBD2 (5 bases). This CDR3 has 16 amino acids. Germline V gene lookup returns CDR1 LGHNA and CDR2 YNFKEQ. V lost 0 bases and J 3 bases, leaving 13 bases between the germline ends. The DNA of the CDR3 is TGTGCCAGCAGCCAAGAAAGACTACGGCCAACAGATACGCAGTATTTT. Translation: CASSQERLRPTDTQYF.

The V call is TRBV12-3 or TRBV12-4, the J call TRBJ1-6; no clear D gene. The CDR3 sequence is 15 residues long. V was trimmed by 7 bases and J by 1 base, leaving 11 bases between them. CDR3 sequence (DNA): TGTGCCAGCACTCCCGGGAGTTCCTATAATTCACCCCTCCACTTT. Its translation: CASTPGSSYNSPLHF.

This clonotype was found many times. V and J are TRBV12-3 or TRBV12-4 and TRBJ2-7; no clear D gene. The CDR3 covers 11 residues. V was trimmed by 6 bases and J by 9 bases, leaving 12 bases between them. The CDR3 DNA reads as TGTGCCAGCAGCTATGGTACTGGGCAGTACTTC. It yields the protein CASSYGTGQYF.